These T cell receptor beta chains were read from a single sample in a study of cytomegalovirus exposure and HLA in healthy donors. Here immunoSEQ multiplex PCR was the method, and the copy in TCRdb shows in-frame clones only, minus some. The repertoire holds roughly 110,000 clones, about 88% seen once, with around 1.7% in the top ten. Sequencing was carried out using PBMCs. All receptors come from a woman in her late teens or twenties in good health and CMV-seropositive. The CDR3 runs from the conserved cysteine through the conserved F or W. Fields, in order: D gene, clone size, J gene, V gene, CDR3 DNA, CDR3 protein. The D gene is left open where the match is weak. Size is omitted from some rows. Given values are once, few, many or a class for expanded clones.

d_gene: TRBD1; abundance: .; j_gene: TRBJ1-5; v_gene: TRBV4-1; CDR3nt: TGCGCCAGCAGCCAAGATTGGGGACAGGGGCTTCAGCCCCAGCATTTT; CDR3aa: CASSQDWGQGLQPQHF
d_gene: TRBD1; abundance: .; j_gene: TRBJ1-1; v_gene: TRBV6-1; CDR3nt: TGTGCCAGCACGACAGGGCCAAGGGGGACTGAAGCTTTCTTT; CDR3aa: CASTTGPRGTEAFF
d_gene: TRBD1; abundance: .; j_gene: TRBJ2-6; v_gene: TRBV7-8; CDR3nt: TGTGCCAGCAGCCCATCCGGACAGGGCTCTGGGGCCAACGTCCTGACTTTC; CDR3aa: CASSPSGQGSGANVLTF
d_gene: TRBD1; abundance: .; j_gene: TRBJ2-2; v_gene: TRBV4-3; CDR3nt: TGCGCCAGCAGCCAAAGATGGGCAGGGGGCACCGGGGAGCTGTTTTTT; CDR3aa: CASSQRWAGGTGELFF
d_gene: .; abundance: .; j_gene: TRBJ1-2; v_gene: TRBV7-9; CDR3nt: TGTGCCAGCAGCTCTGCGAACTTGGGCTACACCTTC; CDR3aa: CASSSANLGYTF
d_gene: TRBD2; abundance: .; j_gene: TRBJ2-1; v_gene: TRBV4-1; CDR3nt: TGCGCCAGCAGCCCCGAGCGGGGGGTGTCCTACAATGAGCAGTTCTTC; CDR3aa: CASSPERGVSYNEQFF
d_gene: .; abundance: once; j_gene: TRBJ1-1; v_gene: TRBV28; CDR3nt: TGTGCCAGCAGTTTACTCACTGAAGCTTTCTTT; CDR3aa: CASSLLTEAFF
d_gene: TRBD2; abundance: .; j_gene: TRBJ2-5; v_gene: TRBV29-1; CDR3nt: TGCAGCGCTGGGACTAGCGGGTGGGAGACCCAGTACTTC; CDR3aa: CSAGTSGWETQYF
d_gene: .; abundance: .; j_gene: TRBJ2-6; v_gene: TRBV6-1; CDR3nt: TGTGCCACCGAATCAGGGGCTGGGGCCAACGTCCTGACTTTC; CDR3aa: CATESGAGANVLTF
d_gene: .; abundance: .; j_gene: TRBJ1-1; v_gene: TRBV2; CDR3nt: TGTGCCAGCAGTGAAAACAGGGATTTTGAAGCTTTCTTT; CDR3aa: CASSENRDFEAFF
d_gene: TRBD2; abundance: .; j_gene: TRBJ2-3; v_gene: TRBV4-1; CDR3nt: TGCGCCAGCAGCCCGCAAGCGGGACCCACAGATACGCAGTATTTT; CDR3aa: CASSPQAGPTDTQYF
d_gene: TRBD2; abundance: .; j_gene: TRBJ2-5; v_gene: TRBV28; CDR3nt: TGTGCCAGCAGTTTCCCCCGAGTCATCCTGACTAGCGGGGGGGCCCAAGAGACCCAGTACTTC; CDR3aa: CASSFPRVILTSGGAQETQYF
d_gene: .; abundance: few; j_gene: TRBJ2-7; v_gene: TRBV2; CDR3nt: TGTGCCAGCACCAACGACAGCTACGAGCAGTACTTC; CDR3aa: CASTNDSYEQYF
d_gene: .; abundance: .; j_gene: TRBJ1-4; v_gene: TRBV10-3; CDR3nt: TGTGCCATCAGTGAGTCGAGAGGCAGGGAAGGCGAAAAACTGTTTTTT; CDR3aa: CAISESRGREGEKLFF
d_gene: .; abundance: .; j_gene: TRBJ2-6; v_gene: TRBV4-3; CDR3nt: TGCGCCAGCAGCCAGACAGGTGGCTCTGGGGCCAACGTCCTGACTTTC; CDR3aa: CASSQTGGSGANVLTF
d_gene: .; abundance: .; j_gene: TRBJ2-7; v_gene: TRBV2; CDR3nt: TGTGCCAGCAGAGAGGGACACAGTATATCCTACGAGCAGTACTTC; CDR3aa: CASREGHSISYEQYF
d_gene: TRBD2; abundance: few; j_gene: TRBJ2-7; v_gene: TRBV2; CDR3nt: TGTGCCAGCAGTGATAGCGGGGGGGCCTACGAGCAGTACTTC; CDR3aa: CASSDSGGAYEQYF
d_gene: TRBD2; abundance: .; j_gene: TRBJ2-7; v_gene: TRBV11-2; CDR3nt: TGTGCCAGCAGCTTCTACTCGGGACTAGCGGGCCCTAGCTCCTACGAGCAGTACTTC; CDR3aa: CASSFYSGLAGPSSYEQYF
d_gene: .; abundance: .; j_gene: TRBJ1-6; v_gene: TRBV2; CDR3nt: TGTGCCAGCAGTGGTCGGGAGCTCGGTTCACCCCTCCACTTT; CDR3aa: CASSGRELGSPLHF
d_gene: TRBD1; abundance: once; j_gene: TRBJ2-3; v_gene: TRBV29-1; CDR3nt: TGCAGCACAAACGAGGGGGCTGGCACAGATACGCAGTATTTT; CDR3aa: CSTNEGAGTDTQYF
d_gene: TRBD1; abundance: many; j_gene: TRBJ2-7; v_gene: TRBV19; CDR3nt: TGTGCCAGTAGTAGAGGGGGCGCAGTCGGCGAGCAGTACTTC; CDR3aa: CASSRGGAVGEQYF
d_gene: .; abundance: .; j_gene: TRBJ2-2; v_gene: TRBV6-5; CDR3nt: TGTGCCAGCAGTTCACACCTGGGCCCTATTGGGGAGCTGTTTTTT; CDR3aa: CASSSHLGPIGELFF
d_gene: .; abundance: .; j_gene: TRBJ1-6; v_gene: TRBV6-6; CDR3nt: TGTGCCAGCAGCTTGGGGCAGTTCTATAATTCACCCCTCCACTTT; CDR3aa: CASSLGQFYNSPLHF
d_gene: .; abundance: .; j_gene: TRBJ2-1; v_gene: TRBV5-1; CDR3nt: TGCGCCAGCAGCAAGGGAGGACAGGCTGGCGATGAGCAGTTCTTC; CDR3aa: CASSKGGQAGDEQFF
d_gene: .; abundance: .; j_gene: TRBJ2-7; v_gene: TRBV6-6; CDR3nt: TGTGCCAGCAGTTACGAGGGCTACGAGCAGTACTTC; CDR3aa: CASSYEGYEQYF
d_gene: .; abundance: .; j_gene: TRBJ1-5; v_gene: TRBV27; CDR3nt: TGTGCCAGCAGTTTATTAGTTGAGAGCCCCCAGCATTTT; CDR3aa: CASSLLVESPQHF
d_gene: .; abundance: .; j_gene: TRBJ1-5; v_gene: TRBV9; CDR3nt: TGTGCCAGCAGCGTAGGTGCAGATAGCAATCAGCCCCAGCATTTT; CDR3aa: CASSVGADSNQPQHF
d_gene: TRBD1; abundance: .; j_gene: TRBJ2-3; v_gene: TRBV18; CDR3nt: TGTGCCAGCTCACCCCCAGGGGGCGCGGATACGCAGTATTTT; CDR3aa: CASSPPGGADTQYF
d_gene: .; abundance: once; j_gene: TRBJ1-6; v_gene: TRBV9; CDR3nt: TGTGCCAGCAGCCCAGGGAGGACCGGTAATTCACCCCTCCACTTT; CDR3aa: CASSPGRTGNSPLHF
d_gene: .; abundance: .; j_gene: TRBJ2-5; v_gene: TRBV7-6; CDR3nt: TGTGCCAGCAGCCCGGGGTATCTTCTTCAAGAGACCCAGTACTTC; CDR3aa: CASSPGYLLQETQYF
d_gene: TRBD1; abundance: .; j_gene: TRBJ1-2; v_gene: TRBV28; CDR3nt: TGTGCCAGCAGTTTAGCCAGGGGGAAGGATGGCTACACCTTC; CDR3aa: CASSLARGKDGYTF
d_gene: TRBD2; abundance: .; j_gene: TRBJ2-5; v_gene: TRBV2; CDR3nt: TGTGCCAGCAGCCCCCGGCGGGGGGGCGGGAGGGCCCTTCAAGAGACCCAGTACTTC; CDR3aa: CASSPRRGGGRALQETQYF